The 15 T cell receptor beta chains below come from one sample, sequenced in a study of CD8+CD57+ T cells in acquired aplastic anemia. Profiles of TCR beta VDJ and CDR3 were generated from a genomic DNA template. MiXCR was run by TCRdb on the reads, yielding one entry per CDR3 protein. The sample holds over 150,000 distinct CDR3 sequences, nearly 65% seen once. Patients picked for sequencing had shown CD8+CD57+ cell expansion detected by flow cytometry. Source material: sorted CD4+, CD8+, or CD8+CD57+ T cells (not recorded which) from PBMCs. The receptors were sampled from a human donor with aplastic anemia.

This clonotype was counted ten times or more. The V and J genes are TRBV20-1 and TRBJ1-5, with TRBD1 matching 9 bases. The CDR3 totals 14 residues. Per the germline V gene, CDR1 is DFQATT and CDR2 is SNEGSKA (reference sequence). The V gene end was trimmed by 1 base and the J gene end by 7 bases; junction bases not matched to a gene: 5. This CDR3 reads CSARGDREGQPQHF. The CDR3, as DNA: TGCAGTGCTAGAGGGGACAGGGAGGGGCAGCCCCAGCATTTT.

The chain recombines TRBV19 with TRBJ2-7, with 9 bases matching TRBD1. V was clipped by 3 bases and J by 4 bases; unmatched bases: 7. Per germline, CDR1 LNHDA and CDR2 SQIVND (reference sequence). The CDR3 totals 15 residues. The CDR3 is CASSIGSGQGYEQYF. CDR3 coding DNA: TGTGCCAGTAGTATTGGGTCCGGACAGGGGTACGAGCAGTACTTC.

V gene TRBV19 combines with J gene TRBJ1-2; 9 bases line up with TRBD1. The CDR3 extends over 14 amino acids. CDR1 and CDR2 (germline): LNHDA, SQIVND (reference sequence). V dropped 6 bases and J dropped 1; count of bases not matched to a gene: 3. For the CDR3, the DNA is TGTGCCAGTAGGACAGGGGGTGTTAACTATGGCTACACCTTC. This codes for CASRTGGVNYGYTF.

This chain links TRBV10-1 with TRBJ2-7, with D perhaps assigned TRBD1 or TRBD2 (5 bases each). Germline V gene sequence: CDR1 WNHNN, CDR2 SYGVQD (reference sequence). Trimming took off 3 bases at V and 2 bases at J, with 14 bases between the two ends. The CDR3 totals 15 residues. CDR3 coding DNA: TGCGCCAGCAGTGATATGGGGGTAGAAACCTACGAGCAGTACTTC. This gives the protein CASSDMGVETYEQYF.

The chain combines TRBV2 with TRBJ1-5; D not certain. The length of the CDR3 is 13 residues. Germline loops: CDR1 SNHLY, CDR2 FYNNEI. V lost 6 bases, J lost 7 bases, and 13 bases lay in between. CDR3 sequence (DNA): TGTGCCAGCAGCTTAGTGGTGAACCAGCCCCAGCATTTT. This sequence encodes CASSLVVNQPQHF.

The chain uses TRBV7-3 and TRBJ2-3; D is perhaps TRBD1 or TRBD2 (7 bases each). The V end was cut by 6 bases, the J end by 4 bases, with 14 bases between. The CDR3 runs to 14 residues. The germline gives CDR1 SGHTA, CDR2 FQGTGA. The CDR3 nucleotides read TGTGCCAGCAGGTCACAGGGGAGGGCAGATACGCAGTATTTT. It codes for CASRSQGRADTQYF. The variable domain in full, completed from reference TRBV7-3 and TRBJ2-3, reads GAGVSQTPSNKVTEKGKYVELRCDPISGHTALYWYRQSLGQGPEFLIYFQGTGAADDSGLPNDRFFAVRPEGSVSTLKIQRTERGDSAVYLCASRSQGRADTQYFGPGTRLTVL.

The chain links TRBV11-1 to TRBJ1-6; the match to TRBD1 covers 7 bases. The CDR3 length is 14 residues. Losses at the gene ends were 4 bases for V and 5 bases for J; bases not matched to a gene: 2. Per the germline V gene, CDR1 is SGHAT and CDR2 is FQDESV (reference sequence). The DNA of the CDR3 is TGTGCCAGCAGCTCCGGGACAGATAATTCACCCCTCCACTTT. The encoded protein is CASSSGTDNSPLHF. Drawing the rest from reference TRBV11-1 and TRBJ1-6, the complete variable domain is EAEVAQSPRYKITEKSQAVAFWCDPISGHATLYWYRQILGQGPELLVQFQDESVVDDSQLPKDRFSAERLKGVDSTLKIQPAELGDSAMYLCASSSGTDNSPLHFGNGTRLTVT.

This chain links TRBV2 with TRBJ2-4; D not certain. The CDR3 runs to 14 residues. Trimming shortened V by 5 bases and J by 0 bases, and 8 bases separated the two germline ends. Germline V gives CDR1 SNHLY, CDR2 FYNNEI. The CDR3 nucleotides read TGTGCCAGCAGTCCGCGGACAGCCAAAAACATTCAGTACTTC. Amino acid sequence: CASSPRTAKNIQYF.

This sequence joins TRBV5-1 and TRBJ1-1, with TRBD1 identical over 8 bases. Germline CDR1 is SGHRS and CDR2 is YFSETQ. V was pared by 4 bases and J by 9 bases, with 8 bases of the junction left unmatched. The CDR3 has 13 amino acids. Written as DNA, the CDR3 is TGCGCCAGCAGCCCGGGACAGGCCCTACAAGCTTTCTTT. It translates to CASSPGQALQAFF.

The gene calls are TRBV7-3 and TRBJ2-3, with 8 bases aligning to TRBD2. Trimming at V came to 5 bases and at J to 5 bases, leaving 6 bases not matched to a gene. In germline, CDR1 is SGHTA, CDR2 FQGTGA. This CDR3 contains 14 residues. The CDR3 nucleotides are TGTGCCAGCAGCCCTGGACTAGCTAAAGATACGCAGTATTTT. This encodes CASSPGLAKDTQYF.

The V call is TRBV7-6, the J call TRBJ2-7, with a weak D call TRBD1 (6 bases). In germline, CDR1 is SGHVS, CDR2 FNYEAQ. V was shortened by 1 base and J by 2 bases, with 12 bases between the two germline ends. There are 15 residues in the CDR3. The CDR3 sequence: CASSLDPGAAYEQYF. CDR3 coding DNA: TGTGCCAGCAGCTTAGATCCAGGGGCAGCCTACGAGCAGTACTTC. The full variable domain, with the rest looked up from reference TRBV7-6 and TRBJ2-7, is GAGVSQSPRYKVTKRGQDVALRCDPISGHVSLYWYRQALGQGPEFLTYFNYEAQQDKSGLPNDRFSAERPEGSISTLTIQRTEQRDSAMYRCASSLDPGAAYEQYFGPGTRLTVT.

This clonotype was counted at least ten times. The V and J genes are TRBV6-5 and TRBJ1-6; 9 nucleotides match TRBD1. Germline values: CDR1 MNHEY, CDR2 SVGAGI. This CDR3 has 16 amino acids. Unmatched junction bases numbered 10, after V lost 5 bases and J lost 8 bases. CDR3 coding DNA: TGTGCCAGCAGTGCGAAACCCGGGACAGGGCATTCACCCCTCCACTTT. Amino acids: CASSAKPGTGHSPLHF.

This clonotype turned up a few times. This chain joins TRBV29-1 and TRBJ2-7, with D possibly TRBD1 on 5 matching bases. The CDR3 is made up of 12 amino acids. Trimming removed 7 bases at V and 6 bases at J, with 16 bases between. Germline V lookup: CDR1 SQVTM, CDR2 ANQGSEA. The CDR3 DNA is TGCAGCGCCAATAGGGGCCCCTCCGAGCAGTACTTC. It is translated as CSANRGPSEQYF.

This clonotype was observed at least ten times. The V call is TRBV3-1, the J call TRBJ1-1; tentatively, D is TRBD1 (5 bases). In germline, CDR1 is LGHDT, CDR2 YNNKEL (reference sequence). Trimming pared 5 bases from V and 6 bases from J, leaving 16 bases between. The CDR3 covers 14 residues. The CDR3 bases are TGTGCCAGCAGCACTCAGGGTGGGGACGCTGAAGCTTTCTTT. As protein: CASSTQGGDAEAFF.

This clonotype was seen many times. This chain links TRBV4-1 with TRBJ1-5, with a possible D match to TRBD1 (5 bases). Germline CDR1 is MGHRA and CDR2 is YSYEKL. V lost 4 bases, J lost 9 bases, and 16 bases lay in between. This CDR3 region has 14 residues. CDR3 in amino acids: CASSPRDLIMPQHF. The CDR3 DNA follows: TGCGCCAGCAGCCCAAGGGACCTCATCATGCCCCAGCATTTT.